This T cell receptor beta chain originates from a study of Graves' ophthalmopathy and Graves' hyperthyroidism. Background on the study: Stable hyperthyroidism was defined by absence of ophthalmopathy within 18 months of follow-up. General observations from the study: Among thyroid clonotypes expanded above 0.001 frequency, most also appeared in blood.

Diagnosis was based on clinical symptoms, serum thyroxine, TRAb, thyroid ultrasound and orbital computed tomography. TCR beta CDR3 amplification used RNA transcripts. HTBI primers were used in a first-round RT-PCR, which preceded a second-round multiplex PCR. TCRdb fed the multiplex PCR reads into MiXCR, producing one record per CDR3 protein. The sample lists approximately 540,000 distinct CDR3 sequences, just under 40% occurring once. In its sample, this clonotype was seen many times. As yet, its antigen is unknown. This CDR3 is built from 15 residues. With 3 bases removed from V and 3 bases from J, the gap between germline ends came to 11 bases. Germline V gene sequence: CDR1 KGHDR, CDR2 SFDVKD.

The V gene is TRBV24-1, the J gene TRBJ1-5; D gene uncertain. This clonotype originated in an adult man with Graves' hyperthyroidism. Sequenced: peripheral blood or thyroid tissue (not recorded which). The CDR3 DNA follows: TGTGCCACCAGTGATCCGACCGGTCCCAATCAGCCCCAGCATTTT. Protein sequence: CATSDPTGPNQPQHF.